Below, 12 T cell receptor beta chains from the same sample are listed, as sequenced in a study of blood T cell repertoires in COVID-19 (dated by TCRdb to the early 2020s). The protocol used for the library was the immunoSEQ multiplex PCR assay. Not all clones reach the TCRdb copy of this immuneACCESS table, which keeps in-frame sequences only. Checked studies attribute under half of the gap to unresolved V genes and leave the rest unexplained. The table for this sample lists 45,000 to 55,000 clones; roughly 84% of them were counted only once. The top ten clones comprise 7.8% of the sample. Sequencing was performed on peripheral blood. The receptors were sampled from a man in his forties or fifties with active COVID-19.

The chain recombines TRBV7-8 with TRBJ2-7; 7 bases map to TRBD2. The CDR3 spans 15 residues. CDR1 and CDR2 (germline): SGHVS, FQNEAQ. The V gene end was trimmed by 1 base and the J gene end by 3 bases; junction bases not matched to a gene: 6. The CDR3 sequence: CASSLGLAGYYEQYF. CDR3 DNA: TGTGCCAGCAGCTTAGGACTAGCAGGTTACTACGAGCAGTACTTC.

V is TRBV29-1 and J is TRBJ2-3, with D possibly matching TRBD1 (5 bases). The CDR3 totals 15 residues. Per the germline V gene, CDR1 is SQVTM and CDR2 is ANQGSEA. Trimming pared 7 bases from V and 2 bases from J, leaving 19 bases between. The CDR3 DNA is TGCAGCGCCAGGGAACGGTTGGGCTTCACAGATACGCAGTATTTT. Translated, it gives CSARERLGFTDTQYF.

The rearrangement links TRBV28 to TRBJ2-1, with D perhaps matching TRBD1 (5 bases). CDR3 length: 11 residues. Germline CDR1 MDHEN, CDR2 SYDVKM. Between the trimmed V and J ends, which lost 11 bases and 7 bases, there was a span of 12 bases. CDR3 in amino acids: CASQARNEQFF. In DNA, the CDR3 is TGTGCCTCACAGGCTCGGAATGAGCAGTTCTTC.

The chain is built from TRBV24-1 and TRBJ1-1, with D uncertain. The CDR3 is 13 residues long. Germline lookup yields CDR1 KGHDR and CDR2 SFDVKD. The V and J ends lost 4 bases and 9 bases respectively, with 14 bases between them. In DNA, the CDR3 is TGTGCCACCAGTGAGTACCCCTACCATCAAGCTTTCTTT. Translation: CATSEYPYHQAFF.

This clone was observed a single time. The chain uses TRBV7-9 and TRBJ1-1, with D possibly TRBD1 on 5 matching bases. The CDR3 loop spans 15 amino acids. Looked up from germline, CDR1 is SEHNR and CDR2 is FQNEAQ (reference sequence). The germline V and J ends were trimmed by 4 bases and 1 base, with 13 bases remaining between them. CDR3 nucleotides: TGTGCCAGCAGCTGGCGACAGAGTCCGAACACTGAAGCTTTCTTT. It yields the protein CASSWRQSPNTEAFF.

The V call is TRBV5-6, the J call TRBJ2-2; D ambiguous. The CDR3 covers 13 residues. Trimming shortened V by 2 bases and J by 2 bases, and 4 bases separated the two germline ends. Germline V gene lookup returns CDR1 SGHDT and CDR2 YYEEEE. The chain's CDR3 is CASSFQNTGELFF. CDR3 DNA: TGTGCCAGCAGCTTCCAAAACACCGGGGAGCTGTTTTTT.

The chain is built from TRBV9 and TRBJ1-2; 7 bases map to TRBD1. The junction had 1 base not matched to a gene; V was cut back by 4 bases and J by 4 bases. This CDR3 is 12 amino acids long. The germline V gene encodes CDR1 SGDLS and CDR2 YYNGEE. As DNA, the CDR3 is TGTGCCAGCAGCCGGGACAGCTATGGCTACACCTTC. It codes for CASSRDSYGYTF. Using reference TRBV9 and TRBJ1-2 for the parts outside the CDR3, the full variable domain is DSGVTQTPKHLITATGQRVTLRCSPRSGDLSVYWYQQSLDQGLQFLIQYYNGEERAKGNILERFSAQQFPDLHSELNLSSLELGDSALYFCASSRDSYGYTFGSGTRLTVV.

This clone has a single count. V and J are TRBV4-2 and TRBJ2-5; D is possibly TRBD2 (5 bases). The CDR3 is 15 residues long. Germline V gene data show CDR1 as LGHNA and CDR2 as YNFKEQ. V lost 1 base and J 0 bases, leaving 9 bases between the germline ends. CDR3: CASSQVGINQETQYF. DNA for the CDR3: TGTGCCAGCAGCCAAGTCGGGATCAACCAAGAGACCCAGTACTTC.

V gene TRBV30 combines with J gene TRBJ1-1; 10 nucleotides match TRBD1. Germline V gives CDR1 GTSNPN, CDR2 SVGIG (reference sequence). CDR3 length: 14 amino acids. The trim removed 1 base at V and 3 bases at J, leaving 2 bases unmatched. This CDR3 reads CAWSEGQGDTEAFF. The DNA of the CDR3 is TGTGCCTGGAGTGAAGGACAGGGGGACACTGAAGCTTTCTTT.

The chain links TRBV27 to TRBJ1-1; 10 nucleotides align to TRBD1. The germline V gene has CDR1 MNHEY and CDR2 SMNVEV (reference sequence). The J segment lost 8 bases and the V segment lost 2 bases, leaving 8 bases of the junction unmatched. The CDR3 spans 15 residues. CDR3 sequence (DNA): TGTGCCAGCAGTTTAGGACAGGGGGGTTGGAAGGAAGCTTTCTTT. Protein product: CASSLGQGGWKEAFF.

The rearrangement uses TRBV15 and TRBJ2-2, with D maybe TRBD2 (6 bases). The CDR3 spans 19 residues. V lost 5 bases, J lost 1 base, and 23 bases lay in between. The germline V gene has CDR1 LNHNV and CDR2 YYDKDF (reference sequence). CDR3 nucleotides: TGTGCCACCAGCTCTACGGGACTGGACGATCCTATGAACACCGGGGAGCTGTTTTTT. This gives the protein CATSSTGLDDPMNTGELFF.

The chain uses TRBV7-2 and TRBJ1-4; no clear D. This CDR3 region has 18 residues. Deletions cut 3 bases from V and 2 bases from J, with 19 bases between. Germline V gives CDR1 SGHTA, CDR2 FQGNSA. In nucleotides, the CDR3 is TGTGCCAGCAGCTTGGTCTTGGTTATGGGAGGGACTAATGAAAAACTGTTTTTT. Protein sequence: CASSLVLVMGGTNEKLFF.